This entry lists 9 T cell receptor beta chains sequenced from one sample in a study of PD-1 blockade in classical Hodgkin lymphoma. Measured with immunoSEQ multiplex PCR; TCRdb has only the in-frame clones, and not every one. The table records around 14,000 clones, 86% of them present only once. Following autologous stem cell transplantation, relapse occurred in every patient, and exposure to brentuximab vedotin varied. This specimen was peripheral blood mononuclear cells (PBMCs), taken at baseline. Receptors originate from a human donor with classical Hodgkin lymphoma.

This chain joins TRBV28 and TRBJ1-2, with 12 bases lining up with TRBD1. The CDR3 runs 15 residues. From germline, CDR1 is MDHEN and CDR2 SYDVKM. Trimming removed 4 bases from V and 6 bases from J; junction bases left unmatched: 6. The DNA for the CDR3 is TGTGCCAGCAGTTCGGGACAGGGGGCGCCGGATGGCTACACCTTC. Translated, it gives CASSSGQGAPDGYTF.

This clone was observed a few times. The J gene is TRBJ1-5, the V gene TRBV7-8, with no clear D. The V end was cut by 0 bases, the J end by 0 bases, with 9 bases between. Germline V gene lookup returns CDR1 SGHVS and CDR2 FQNEAQ. CDR3 length: 16 amino acids. CDR3 residues: CASSLAADYSNQPQHF. The CDR3 region has the DNA TGTGCCAGCAGCTTAGCGGCAGATTATAGCAATCAGCCCCAGCATTTT.

The chain links TRBV19 to TRBJ1-2; 8 bases line up with TRBD1. J lost 2 bases, V lost 3 bases, and 2 bases had no gene match. The CDR3 is 14 residues long. CDR1 is LNHDA, CDR2 SQIVND, per germline (reference sequence). Written as DNA, the CDR3 is TGTGCCAGTAGTATCGCAGGGGGCAACTATGGCTACACCTTC. As protein: CASSIAGGNYGYTF. The full variable domain, completed using reference TRBV19 and TRBJ1-2, is DGGITQSPKYLFRKEGQNVTLSCEQNLNHDAMYWYRQDPGQGLRLIYYSQIVNDFQKGDIAEGYSVSREKKESFPLTVTSAQKNPTAFYLCASSIAGGNYGYTFGSGTRLTVV.

The chain carries TRBV5-1 and TRBJ2-1; D remains ambiguous. Per the germline V gene, CDR1 is SGHRS and CDR2 is YFSETQ. The CDR3 contains 14 residues. V was trimmed by 4 bases and J by 2 bases, leaving 10 bases between them. The CDR3 DNA reads as TGCGCCAGCAGCCCCCCAAGCCCCTACAATGAGCAGTTCTTC. Residues: CASSPPSPYNEQFF.

With regard to this clone: A read error may account for a junction end that differs from germline. This sequence joins TRBV4-3 and TRBJ1-2; D is perhaps TRBD1 (5 bases). CDR3 length: 13 residues. Germline loops: CDR1 LGHNA, CDR2 YSLEER. CDR3 DNA sequence: TGCGCCAGCAGCCAAGATCTATGGGGGTGGAGGTTCTTC. Translating gives CASSQDLWGWRFF.

The chain employs TRBV7-8 and TRBJ1-5, with a weak D call TRBD1 (6 bases). Germline V gene data show CDR1 as SGHVS and CDR2 as FQNEAQ. The CDR3 is 15 residues long. Trimming took off 5 bases at V and 4 bases at J, with 15 bases between the two ends. The DNA for the CDR3 is TGTGCCAGCAGCACCAACAGGGTTGGAAATCAGCCCCAGCATTTT. Amino acids: CASSTNRVGNQPQHF. Filled out from reference TRBV7-8 and TRBJ1-5, the complete variable domain reads GAGVSQSPRYKVAKRGQDVALRCDPISGHVSLFWYQQALGQGPEFLTYFQNEAQLDKSGLPSDRFFAERPEGSVSTLKIQRTQQEDSAVYLCASSTNRVGNQPQHFGDGTRLSIL.

This chain links TRBV6-5 with TRBJ2-7; 8 bases map to TRBD1. CDR3 size: 14 residues. The V segment lost 2 bases and the J segment 7 bases; nucleotides outside the gene matches: 7. Looked up from germline, CDR1 is MNHEY and CDR2 is SVGAGI. The CDR3 spells CASSYGTGLGEQYF. The CDR3 DNA sequence: TGTGCCAGCAGTTACGGGACAGGTCTAGGGGAGCAGTACTTC.

The rearrangement uses TRBV11-2 and TRBJ1-5; D uncertain. V was pared by 5 bases and J by 5 bases, with 10 bases between. CDR1 is SGHAT, CDR2 FQNNGV, per germline. The CDR3 consists of 13 residues. This CDR3 is CASSPTTDQPQHF. The CDR3 DNA is TGTGCCAGCAGCCCTACCACCGATCAGCCCCAGCATTTT.

V usage is TRBV27 and J usage is TRBJ2-1; 8 bases agree with TRBD2. The CDR3 runs 16 residues. The V and J ends lost 5 bases and 4 bases, in that order; junction bases with no gene match: 10. CDR1 MNHEY and CDR2 SMNVEV come from the germline V gene (reference sequence). CDR3 nucleotides: TGTGCCAGCAGTGTTAGTCGGGGGGGAGCATACAATGAGCAGTTCTTC. Amino acid sequence: CASSVSRGGAYNEQFF.